Only one count was recorded for the clone carrying this T cell receptor (beta chain). This sample stems from a study of blood T cell repertoires in COVID-19. Germline V gene lookup returns CDR1 MRHNA and CDR2 SNTAGT. This CDR3 spans 15 amino acids. V was pared by 6 bases and J by 7 bases, with 16 bases between. In terms of age and location, participants ranged from about 18 to 95 years and lived in about two dozen US areas. Authors' analysis steps: Reference gene primer amplification in the assay estimated nucleated cell counts. Some clones are missing from TCRdb's copy, which holds only in-frame ones; the method was immunoSEQ multiplex PCR. The DNA gave D and trimming, while V, J and clone size come from that table. In the table there are some 330,000 clones, 85% to 90% of which are singletons.

The sample comprised PBMCs or T cells enriched from blood (not recorded which). V and J are TRBV6-4 and TRBJ1-6; possible D gene TRBD1, 5 bases. The sequence was collected from a man aged 25 to 40 who had recovered from COVID-19. The CDR3 here is CASSPLQGLNSPLHF. The CDR3 nucleotides read TGTGCCAGCAGCCCCCTCCAGGGTCTGAATTCACCCCTCCACTTT.